The clone carrying this T cell receptor beta chain was counted between two and nine times. The entry originates in a study of blood T cells in healthy people across ages. The use of a sample-barcoded 5' primer and a J-beta primer mix characterized a second PCR of about 7 to 12 cycles. In TCRdb, the 5' RACE reads were re-called with MiXCR into one record per CDR3 protein. The data show about 840,000 distinct CDR3 sequences, with 25% to 35% seen just once and about a tenth held by the top ten. There are 15 residues in the CDR3. V was trimmed by 1 base and J by 6 bases, leaving 17 bases between them. The germline V gene encodes CDR1 SGHRS and CDR2 YFSETQ. The same sample was also used in a study of T cells of mothers and their children.

Material for sequencing was blood. V gene TRBV5-1 combines with J gene TRBJ2-7; D unresolved. This TCR came from a woman aged 40 to 50 in good health. The CDR3 loop is CASSLWAEASGEQYF. The CDR3 nucleotides are TGCGCCAGCAGCTTGTGGGCGGAAGCGAGTGGCGAGCAGTACTTC.